The TCR beta chain under discussion was sequenced for a study of shared clonotypes between healthy human individuals. The CDR3 loop spans 15 amino acids. Trimming removed 1 base from V and 4 bases from J, with 12 bases in between. Germline CDR1 is SGHDT and CDR2 is YYEEEE. Assay used: immunoSEQ multiplex PCR; TCRdb lists only in-frame clones, some missing. The repertoire holds around 650,000 clones, roughly 96% seen once, with less than 0.13% in the top ten. In the naive CD8 group, cells lacked CD45RO and were positively selected for CCR7, so terminally differentiated effector memory CD45RA+ cells were left out.

Source material: naive CD8+ T cells sorted from blood. The clonotype originates from a woman in her twenties or thirties in good health. The chain combines TRBV5-6 with TRBJ1-5, with a tentative D call TRBD1 (5 bases). The DNA of the CDR3 is TGTGCCAGCAGCTTGACGACAGAACCAAATCAGCCCCAGCATTTT. This encodes CASSLTTEPNQPQHF.